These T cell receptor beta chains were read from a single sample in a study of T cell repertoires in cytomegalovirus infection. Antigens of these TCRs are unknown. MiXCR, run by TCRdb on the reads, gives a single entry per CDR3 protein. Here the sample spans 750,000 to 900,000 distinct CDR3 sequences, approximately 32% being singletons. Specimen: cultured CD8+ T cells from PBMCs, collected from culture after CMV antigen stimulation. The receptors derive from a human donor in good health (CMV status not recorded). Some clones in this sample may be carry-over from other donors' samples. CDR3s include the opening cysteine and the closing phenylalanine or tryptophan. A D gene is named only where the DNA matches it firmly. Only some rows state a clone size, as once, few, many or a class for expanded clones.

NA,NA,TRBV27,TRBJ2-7,CASGVAAGAVNEQYF,TGTGCCAGCGGGGTCGCGGCAGGGGCGGTCAACGAGCAGTACTTC
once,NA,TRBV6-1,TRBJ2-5,CASSERFWGRETQYF,TGTGCCAGCAGTGAACGGTTTTGGGGGCGAGAGACCCAGTACTTC
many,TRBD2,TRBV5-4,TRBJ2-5,CASSRTGLVSGTQYF,TGTGCCAGCAGTCGTACGGGACTAGTCTCAGGGACCCAGTACTTC
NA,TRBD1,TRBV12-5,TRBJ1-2,CASGSGGRGYGYTF,TGTGCTAGTGGTTCAGGGGGAAGGGGCTATGGCTACACCTTC
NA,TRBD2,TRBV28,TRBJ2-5,CASSLGDYLMKTQYF,TGTGCCAGCAGTTTGGGGGACTACCTCATGAAGACCCAGTACTTC
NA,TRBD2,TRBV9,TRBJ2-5,CASSELAGELGETQYF,TGTGCCAGCAGCGAACTAGCGGGGGAGCTAGGAGAGACCCAGTACTTC
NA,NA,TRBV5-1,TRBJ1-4,CASSPTANEKLFF,TGCGCCAGCAGCCCGACGGCTAATGAAAAACTGTTTTTT
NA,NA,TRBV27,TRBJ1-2,CASSQTPGQGIRYGYTF,TGTGCCAGCAGTCAAACTCCCGGGCAGGGAATACGGTATGGCTACACCTTC
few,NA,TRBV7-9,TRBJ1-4,CASSLVQLNEKLFF,TGTGCCAGCAGCTTAGTACAGCTTAATGAAAAACTGTTTTTT
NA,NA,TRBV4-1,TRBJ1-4,CASSQVGAWTNEKLFF,TGCGCCAGCAGCCAAGTTGGCGCGTGGACTAATGAAAAACTGTTTTTT
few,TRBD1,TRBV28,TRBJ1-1,CASSFFEGAIEAFF,TGTGCCAGCAGTTTCTTTGAGGGGGCGATTGAAGCTTTCTTT
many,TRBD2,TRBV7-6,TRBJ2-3,CASSLNPGLAADTQYF,TGTGCCAGCAGCTTAAATCCGGGACTAGCGGCAGATACGCAGTATTTT
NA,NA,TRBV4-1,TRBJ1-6,CASSQYRETSSYNSPLHF,TGCGCCAGCAGCCAATACAGGGAAACGAGCTCCTATAATTCACCCCTCCACTTT
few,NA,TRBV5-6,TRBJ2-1,CASSFWEAAYNEQFF,TGTGCCAGCAGCTTTTGGGAGGCGGCCTACAATGAGCAGTTCTTC
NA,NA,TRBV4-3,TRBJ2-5,CASSQDGRESETQYF,TGCGCCAGCAGCCAAGACGGAAGGGAATCGGAGACCCAGTACTTC
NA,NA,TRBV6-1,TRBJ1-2,CAVGTIVYGYTF,TGTGCCGTAGGGACGATCGTCTATGGCTACACCTTC
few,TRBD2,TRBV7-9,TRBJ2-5,CASSLSSGFQETQYF,TGTGCCAGCAGCTTATCTAGCGGGTTCCAAGAGACCCAGTACTTC
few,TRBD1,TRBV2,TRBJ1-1,CAKEGQEAGTEAFF,TGTGCCAAAGAGGGACAGGAGGCAGGCACTGAAGCTTTCTTT
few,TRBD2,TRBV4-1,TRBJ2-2,CASSQEPLASGGAVGELFF,TGCGCCAGCAGCCAAGAACCCCTGGCTAGCGGGGGGGCAGTCGGGGAGCTGTTTTTT
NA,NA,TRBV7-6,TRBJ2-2,CASSSGPLRNTGELFF,TGTGCTAGCAGCAGTGGTCCCTTACGTAACACCGGGGAGCTGTTTTTT
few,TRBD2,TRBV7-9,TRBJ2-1,CASRLERGGPYNEQFF,TGTGCCAGCAGGCTCGAGCGGGGGGGACCTTACAATGAGCAGTTCTTC
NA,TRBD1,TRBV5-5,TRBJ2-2,CASSLEGADTGELFF,TGTGCCAGCAGCTTGGAGGGGGCGGACACCGGGGAGCTGTTTTTT
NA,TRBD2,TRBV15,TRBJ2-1,CATSRELAGANEQFF,TGTGCCACCAGCAGAGAGCTAGCGGGGGCCAATGAGCAGTTCTTC
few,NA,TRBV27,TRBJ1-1,CASKVLLNTEAFF,TGTGCCAGCAAGGTACTTCTGAACACTGAAGCTTTCTTT
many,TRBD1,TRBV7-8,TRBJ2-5,CASSRPRDRVMETQYF,TGTGCCAGCAGCCGTCCCCGGGACAGGGTTATGGAGACCCAGTACTTC
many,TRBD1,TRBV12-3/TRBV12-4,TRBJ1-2,CASRPGQGNYGYTF,TGTGCCAGCAGGCCCGGACAGGGGAACTATGGCTACACCTTC
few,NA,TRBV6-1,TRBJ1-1,CASSTPAGTEAFF,TGTGCCAGCAGTACTCCCGCGGGCACTGAAGCTTTCTTT
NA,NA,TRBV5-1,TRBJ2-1,CASSAEEPSGNEQFF,TGCGCCAGCAGCGCAGAGGAACCCTCGGGCAATGAGCAGTTCTTC
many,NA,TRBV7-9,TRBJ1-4,CASSSTEATNEKLFF,TGTGCCAGCAGCTCGACAGAGGCAACTAATGAAAAACTGTTTTTT
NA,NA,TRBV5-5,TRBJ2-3,CASSLGLSRGRGDTQYF,TGTGCCAGCAGCTTGGGCCTTAGCCGGGGTAGGGGGGATACGCAGTATTTT
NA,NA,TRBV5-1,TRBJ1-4,CASSPMTDLDEKLFF,TGCGCCAGCAGCCCCATGACAGATTTGGACGAAAAACTGTTTTTT
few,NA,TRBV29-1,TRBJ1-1,CSVGSFLEATEAFF,TGCAGCGTGGGAAGTTTTCTCGAGGCCACTGAAGCTTTCTTT
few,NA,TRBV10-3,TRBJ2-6,CAISESLQGIPGANVLTF,TGTGCCATCAGTGAGTCGTTACAGGGAATCCCCGGGGCCAACGTCCTGACTTTC
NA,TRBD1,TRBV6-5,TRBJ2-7,CASSYWDRGYEQYF,TGTGCCAGCAGTTATTGGGACAGGGGCTACGAGCAGTACTTC
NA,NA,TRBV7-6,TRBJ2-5,CASSSSPIYSETQYF,TGTGCCAGCAGCTCTAGCCCAATTTATTCAGAGACCCAGTACTTC
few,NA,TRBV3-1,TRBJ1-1,CASSQVGEAFF,TGTGCCAGCAGCCAAGTGGGTGAAGCTTTCTTT
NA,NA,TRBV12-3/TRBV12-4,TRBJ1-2,CASTSGPEGYTF,TGTGCCAGCACCTCTGGGCCAGAGGGCTACACCTTC
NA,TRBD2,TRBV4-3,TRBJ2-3,CASSQGGLAGGPSTDTQYF,TGCGCCAGCAGCCAAGGCGGGCTAGCGGGGGGGCCAAGCACAGATACGCAGTATTTT
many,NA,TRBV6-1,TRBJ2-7,CASSSRGPASYEQYF,TGTGCCAGCAGTTCCCGCGGGCCAGCGTCCTACGAGCAGTACTTC
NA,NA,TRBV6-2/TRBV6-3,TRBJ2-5,CASSHHSGPQWETQYF,TGTGCCAGCAGTCACCACTCCGGGCCGCAATGGGAGACCCAGTACTTC
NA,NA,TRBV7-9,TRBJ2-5,CASSLRTEKETQYF,TGTGCCAGCAGCTTGCGGACAGAGAAAGAGACCCAGTACTTC
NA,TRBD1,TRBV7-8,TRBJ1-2,CASSLAFPGGNGYTF,TGTGCCAGCAGCTTAGCTTTTCCAGGGGGCAATGGCTACACCTTC
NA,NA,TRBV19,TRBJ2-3,CASSINWRSTDTQYF,TGTGCCAGTAGTATAAATTGGCGAAGCACAGATACGCAGTATTTT
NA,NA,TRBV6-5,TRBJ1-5,CASSSRSAWGQPQHF,TGTGCCAGCAGTTCGCGATCAGCCTGGGGTCAGCCCCAGCATTTT
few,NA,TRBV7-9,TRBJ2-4,CASSPRKGGEAKNIQYF,TGTGCCAGCAGCCCCCGGAAGGGCGGAGAAGCCAAAAACATTCAGTACTTC
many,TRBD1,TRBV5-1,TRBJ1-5,CASSTGTGGNQPQHF,TGCGCCAGCAGCACCGGGACAGGGGGGAATCAGCCCCAGCATTTT
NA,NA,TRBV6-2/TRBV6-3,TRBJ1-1,CASSQYTEAFF,TGTGCCAGCAGTCAGTACACTGAAGCTTTCTTT
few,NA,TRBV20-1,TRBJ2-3,CSARRRRGPSTDTQYF,TGCAGTGCTAGAAGAAGGAGGGGGCCAAGCACAGATACGCAGTATTTT
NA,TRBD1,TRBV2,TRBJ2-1,CATQGVKNEQFF,TGTGCCACACAGGGGGTCAAGAATGAGCAGTTCTTC
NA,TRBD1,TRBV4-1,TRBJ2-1,CASSPAPGQGADDQFF,TGCGCCAGCAGCCCCGCCCCGGGACAGGGGGCCGATGATCAGTTCTTC
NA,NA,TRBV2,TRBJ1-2,CASRPQGANYGYTF,TGTGCCAGCAGGCCCCAGGGAGCTAACTATGGCTACACCTTC
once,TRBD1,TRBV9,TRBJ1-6,CASSPGTDYNSPLHF,TGTGCCAGCAGCCCCGGGACAGACTACAATTCACCCCTCCACTTT
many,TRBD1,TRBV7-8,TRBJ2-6,CASSATGALPGANVLTF,TGTGCCAGCAGCGCGACAGGGGCGCTACCTGGGGCCAACGTCCTGACTTTC
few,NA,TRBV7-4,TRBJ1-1,CASSLRVTFLNTEAFF,TGTGCCAGCAGCCTGAGGGTGACTTTCTTGAACACTGAAGCTTTCTTT
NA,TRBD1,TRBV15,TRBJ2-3,CATSRDLGQGGTDTQYF,TGTGCCACCAGCAGAGATCTGGGACAGGGGGGCACAGATACGCAGTATTTT